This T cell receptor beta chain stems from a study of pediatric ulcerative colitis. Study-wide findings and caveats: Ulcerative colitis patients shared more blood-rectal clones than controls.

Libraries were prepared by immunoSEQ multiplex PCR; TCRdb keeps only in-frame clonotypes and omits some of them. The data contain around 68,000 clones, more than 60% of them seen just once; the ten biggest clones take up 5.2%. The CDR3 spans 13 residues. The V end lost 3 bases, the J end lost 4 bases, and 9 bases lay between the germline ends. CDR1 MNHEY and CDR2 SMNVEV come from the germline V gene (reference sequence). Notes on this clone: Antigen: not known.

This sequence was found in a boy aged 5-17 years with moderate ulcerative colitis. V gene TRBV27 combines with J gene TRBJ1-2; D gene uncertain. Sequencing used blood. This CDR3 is CASSFSAGYGYTF. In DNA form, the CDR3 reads TGTGCCAGCAGTTTTTCGGCCGGCTATGGCTACACCTTC.